A single sample gave rise to the 8 T cell receptor beta chains below, sequenced in a study of blood T cell repertoires in COVID-19. Clones were read by immunoSEQ multiplex PCR, and TCRdb kept only the in-frame ones, dropping some. This table holds 50,000 to 85,000 clones, around 90% found once. What was sequenced was peripheral blood. These receptors were obtained from a human donor in a cohort sampled during active COVID-19.

CDR3 in amino acids: CASSPSRTKTTGELFF. The CDR3 nucleotides read TGTGCCAGCTCACCTAGCAGGACTAAAACCACCGGGGAGCTGTTTTTT. This chain links TRBV18 with TRBJ2-2; possible D gene TRBD2, 6 bases. CDR1 is KGHSH, CDR2 LQKENI, per germline. This CDR3 has 16 amino acids. The V end was cut by 3 bases, the J end by 4 bases, with 15 bases between.

This clone was counted only a few times. V is TRBV10-1 and J is TRBJ1-4; tentatively, D is TRBD1 (5 bases). The CDR3 is 17 residues long. V dropped 2 bases and J dropped 5 bases, with 18 bases sitting between them. The germline gives CDR1 WNHNN, CDR2 SYGVQD (reference sequence). CDR3: CASSEPSPAGLNEKLFF. The CDR3 DNA reads TGCGCCAGCAGTGAGCCGAGCCCGGCAGGGTTAAATGAAAAACTGTTTTTT.

V is TRBV19 and J is TRBJ2-1; tentatively, D is TRBD2 (6 bases). This CDR3 contains 13 residues. V dropped 6 bases and J dropped 3 bases, with 9 bases sitting between them. CDR1 is LNHDA, CDR2 SQIVND, per germline (reference sequence). The CDR3 DNA sequence: TGTGCCAGTAGCGGGAGAAACTACAATGAGCAGTTCTTC. Its protein product is CASSGRNYNEQFF.

The gene calls are TRBV10-3 and TRBJ2-1; the match to TRBD2 covers 13 bases. Germline CDR1 reads ENHRY; CDR2 reads SYGVKD. V gave up 6 bases and J gave up 7 bases; unmatched junction bases: 0. There are 13 residues in the CDR3. Here the CDR3 DNA reads TGTGCCATCAGACTAGCGGGAGGGAATGAGCAGTTCTTC. The encoded protein is CAIRLAGGNEQFF.

The J gene is TRBJ2-5, the V gene TRBV18; TRBD1 matches at 8 bases. The germline V gene encodes CDR1 KGHSH and CDR2 LQKENI. This CDR3 is built from 20 residues. Trimming at V came to 3 bases and at J to 0 bases, leaving 18 bases not matched to a gene. This CDR3 reads CASSPRRLAGGRLNQETQYF. As DNA, the CDR3 is TGTGCCAGCTCACCTAGGCGTTTGGCAGGGGGCCGACTGAACCAAGAGACCCAGTACTTC.

The chain recombines TRBV5-4 with TRBJ2-7; 8 bases align to TRBD2. The CDR3 extends over 15 amino acids. From germline, CDR1 is SGHNT and CDR2 YYREEE (reference sequence). The junction had 4 bases not matched to a gene; V was cut back by 2 bases and J by 0 bases. The CDR3 sequence: CASSFGGGSSYEQYF. CDR3 DNA sequence: TGTGCCAGCAGCTTCGGCGGGGGGAGCTCCTACGAGCAGTACTTC.

The V call is TRBV6-5, the J call TRBJ1-1; no definite D call. This CDR3 is built from 15 residues. Germline-derived CDR1 and CDR2 are MNHEY and SVGAGI. Trimming stripped 4 bases from V and 1 base from J, with 13 bases between. The CDR3 nucleotides read TGTGCCAGCAGTTCGAGGTCCGGTAGGAACACTGAAGCTTTCTTT. Translated: CASSSRSGRNTEAFF.

The genes are TRBV7-2 and TRBJ2-4; 10 nucleotides align to TRBD2. Trimming took 3 bases from V and 9 from J; bases not matched to a gene: 11. Germline V gene data show CDR1 as SGHTA and CDR2 as FQGNSA. The CDR3 contains 16 residues. As DNA, the CDR3 is TGTGCCAGCAGCTTGGTCAGCGGGGGGGGTCAAGGCATTCAGTACTTC. It codes for CASSLVSGGGQGIQYF.